This T cell receptor beta chain comes out of a study of blood T cell repertoires in COVID-19. The repertoire was sequenced with immunoSEQ multiplex PCR; TCRdb's copy has only in-frame clones and lacks some. Here the sample spans approximately 280,000 clones, approximately 92% being singletons. Germline-derived CDR1 and CDR2 are MNHEY and SVGEGT. CDR3 length: 15 residues. The ends were cut back, 6 bases at V and 5 bases at J, with 16 bases in the middle. This receptor was taken from a woman between 25 and 40 years old with COVID-19, enrolled during active disease. This chain joins TRBV6-2 or TRBV6-3 and TRBJ1-4, with unresolved D. Sequenced input: peripheral blood. The CDR3 here is CASSASGEWNEKLFF. CDR3 nucleotides: TGTGCCAGCAGCGCAAGCGGGGAATGGAATGAAAAACTGTTTTTT.